A selection of T cell receptor beta chains follows, all from one sample in a study of response to subunit inactivated influenza vaccine. TCRdb analysed the RT-PCR reads with MiXCR anew, one entry per CDR3 protein. The data contain more than 550,000 distinct CDR3 sequences, about an eighth of them singletons. The source material was PBMCs from blood, sampled on the day of vaccination. The origin of the receptors is a man between 50 and 59 years old who received an inactivated influenza vaccine. Each CDR3 is given with its conserved first and last residue. The D gene is left open where the match is weak. Clone size is not always given. Where it is, it says once, few, many or a class for expanded clones.

d_gene,v_gene,j_gene,abundance,CDR3aa,CDR3nt
TRBD2,TRBV20-1,TRBJ2-3,few,CSATGTSGGDADTQYF,TGCAGTGCAACCGGGACTAGCGGGGGGGACGCAGATACGCAGTATTTT
TRBD1,TRBV12-3/TRBV12-4,TRBJ1-2,many,CASSFRTGTYGYTF,TGTGCCAGCAGCTTTAGGACAGGGACCTATGGCTACACCTTC
-,TRBV6-2/TRBV6-3,TRBJ2-4,-,CASSYHQGVGNIQYF,TGTGCCAGCAGTTACCACCAGGGCGTTGGAAACATTCAGTACTTC
TRBD1,TRBV5-1,TRBJ2-6,few,CASSPRQGYGANVLTF,TGCGCCAGCAGCCCTAGACAGGGCTACGGGGCCAACGTCCTGACTTTC
TRBD2,TRBV4-2,TRBJ2-1,few,CASRRLAAPSLLYNEQFF,TGTGCCAGTCGGCGACTAGCGGCCCCCTCTCTCCTCTACAATGAGCAGTTCTTC
-,TRBV5-4,TRBJ2-5,-,CASSLIADRQETQYF,TGTGCCAGCAGCTTGATAGCGGACCGCCAAGAGACCCAGTACTTC
-,TRBV3-1,TRBJ2-1,-,CASSQDSVGREQFF,TGTGCCAGCAGCCAAGATTCGGTCGGGAGAGAGCAGTTCTTC
TRBD2,TRBV7-2,TRBJ2-3,-,CASSPRLAEFTDTQYF,TGTGCCAGCAGCCCCCGACTAGCGGAATTCACAGATACGCAGTATTTT
TRBD1,TRBV10-3,TRBJ2-2,few,CAIPNRGITGELFF,TGTGCCATCCCCAACAGGGGGATAACCGGGGAGCTGTTTTTT
-,TRBV12-3/TRBV12-4,TRBJ2-1,many,CASSFSQGNEQFF,TGTGCCAGCAGTTTTTCTCAGGGGAATGAGCAGTTCTTC
-,TRBV7-2,TRBJ2-5,few,CASSLAQGMSTQYF,TGTGCCAGCAGCCTAGCCCAGGGAATGTCGACCCAGTACTTC
TRBD2,TRBV7-3,TRBJ2-1,many,CASSQGLAAYNEQFF,TGTGCCAGCAGCCAAGGACTAGCGGCCTACAATGAGCAGTTCTTC
TRBD2,TRBV29-1,TRBJ2-5,few,CSVRLALRETQYF,TGCAGCGTCCGACTAGCACTAAGGGAGACCCAGTACTTC
-,TRBV5-1,TRBJ2-2,many,CASSLSGANTGELFF,TGTGCCAGCAGTTTATCCGGAGCGAACACCGGGGAGCTGTTTTTT
-,TRBV7-2,TRBJ1-2,many,CASSVNSGDGGYTF,TGTGCCAGCAGCGTTAATTCGGGTGACGGCGGCTACACCTTC
-,TRBV4-1,TRBJ2-1,many,CASSQVVLARNEQFF,TGCGCCAGCAGCCAAGTCGTTCTAGCGAGGAATGAGCAGTTCTTC
-,TRBV6-2/TRBV6-3,TRBJ1-1,few,CASSYPPYRGAEAFF,TGTGCCAGCAGTTACCCGCCCTATCGGGGCGCTGAAGCTTTCTTT
-,TRBV7-2,TRBJ2-3,-,CASSLQFTDTQYF,TGTGCCAGCAGCCTACAATTCACAGATACGCAGTATTTT
TRBD2,TRBV28,TRBJ2-3,many,CASKNLAGGGTDTQYF,TGTGCCAGCAAAAATTTAGCGGGAGGTGGGACAGATACGCAGTATTTT
-,TRBV7-2,TRBJ1-2,-,CASSLFLGADLNYGYTF,TGTGCCAGCAGCTTATTTCTGGGGGCCGATCTTAACTATGGCTACACCTTC
-,TRBV20-1,TRBJ2-3,few,CSALVWGGPQDTQYF,TGCAGTGCTCTGGTATGGGGAGGCCCCCAGGATACGCAGTATTTT
-,TRBV24-1,TRBJ2-7,-,CATSQGSYEQYF,TGTGCCACCAGTCAAGGCTCCTACGAGCAGTACTTC